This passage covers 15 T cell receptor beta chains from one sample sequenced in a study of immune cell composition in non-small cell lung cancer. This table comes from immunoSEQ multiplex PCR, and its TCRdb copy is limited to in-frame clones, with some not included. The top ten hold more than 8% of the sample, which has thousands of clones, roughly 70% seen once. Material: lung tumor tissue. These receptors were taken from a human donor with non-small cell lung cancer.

The chain's CDR3 is CASSTPSGTDTQYF. The CDR3 nucleotides are TGTGCCAGCAGCACGCCTAGCGGAACAGATACGCAGTATTTT. The chain couples TRBV5-5 to TRBJ2-3, with 7 nucleotides matching TRBD2. Germline CDR1 is SGHKS and CDR2 is YYEKEE (reference sequence). Losses at the gene ends were 4 bases for V and 3 bases for J; bases not matched to a gene: 5. There are 14 residues in the CDR3.

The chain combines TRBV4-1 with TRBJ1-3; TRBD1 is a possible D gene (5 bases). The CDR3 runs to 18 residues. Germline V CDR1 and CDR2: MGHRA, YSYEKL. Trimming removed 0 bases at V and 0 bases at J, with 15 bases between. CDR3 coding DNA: TGCGCCAGCAGCCAAGAAGGGGTAGGAGAGAGCTCTGGAAACACCATATATTTT. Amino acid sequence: CASSQEGVGESSGNTIYF.

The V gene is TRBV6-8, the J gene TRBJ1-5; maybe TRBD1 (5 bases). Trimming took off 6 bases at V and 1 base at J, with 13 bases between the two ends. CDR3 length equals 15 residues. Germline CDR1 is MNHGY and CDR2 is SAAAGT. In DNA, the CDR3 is TGTGCCAGCAGGCTATCCGACAGCAGCAATCAGCCCCAGCATTTT. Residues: CASRLSDSSNQPQHF.

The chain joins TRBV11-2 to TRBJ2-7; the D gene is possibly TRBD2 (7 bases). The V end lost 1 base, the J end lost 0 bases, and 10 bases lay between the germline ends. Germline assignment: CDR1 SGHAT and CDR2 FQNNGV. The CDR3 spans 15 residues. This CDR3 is CASSLAAGASYEQYF. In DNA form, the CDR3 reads TGTGCCAGCAGCTTAGCGGCGGGGGCCTCCTACGAGCAGTACTTC.

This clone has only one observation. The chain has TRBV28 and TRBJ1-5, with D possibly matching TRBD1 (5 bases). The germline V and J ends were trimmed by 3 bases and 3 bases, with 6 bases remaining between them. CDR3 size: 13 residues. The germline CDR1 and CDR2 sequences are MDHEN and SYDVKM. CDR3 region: CASSLTVNQPQHF. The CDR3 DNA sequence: TGTGCCAGCAGTTTGACAGTCAATCAGCCCCAGCATTTT.

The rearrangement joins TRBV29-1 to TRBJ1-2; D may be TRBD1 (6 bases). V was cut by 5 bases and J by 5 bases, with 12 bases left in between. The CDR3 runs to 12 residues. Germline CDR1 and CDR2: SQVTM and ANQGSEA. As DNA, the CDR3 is TGCAGCGTTTTCCGGGACACATATGGCTACACCTTC. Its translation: CSVFRDTYGYTF.

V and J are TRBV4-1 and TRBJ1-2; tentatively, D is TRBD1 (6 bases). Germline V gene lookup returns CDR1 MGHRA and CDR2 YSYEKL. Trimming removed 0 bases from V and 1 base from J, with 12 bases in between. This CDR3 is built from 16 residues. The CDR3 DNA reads TGCGCCAGCAGCCAAGATAGAGGGGGATTTAACTATGGCTACACCTTC. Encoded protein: CASSQDRGGFNYGYTF.

The CDR3 loop is CATRPESGGAIDTQYF. The DNA of the CDR3 is TGTGCCACCCGTCCCGAGAGCGGGGGGGCGATAGATACGCAGTATTTT. V gene TRBV19 combines with J gene TRBJ2-3; the match to TRBD2 covers 10 bases. Per the germline V gene, CDR1 is LNHDA and CDR2 is SQIVND (reference sequence). The J segment lost 5 bases and the V segment lost 10 bases, leaving 15 bases of the junction unmatched. This CDR3 is built from 16 residues.

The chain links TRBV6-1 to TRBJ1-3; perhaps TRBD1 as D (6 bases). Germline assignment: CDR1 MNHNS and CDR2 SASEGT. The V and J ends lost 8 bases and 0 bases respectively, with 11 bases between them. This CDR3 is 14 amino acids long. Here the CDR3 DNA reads TGTGCCAGCGGGGGGGCCGACTCTGGAAACACCATATATTTT. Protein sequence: CASGGADSGNTIYF.

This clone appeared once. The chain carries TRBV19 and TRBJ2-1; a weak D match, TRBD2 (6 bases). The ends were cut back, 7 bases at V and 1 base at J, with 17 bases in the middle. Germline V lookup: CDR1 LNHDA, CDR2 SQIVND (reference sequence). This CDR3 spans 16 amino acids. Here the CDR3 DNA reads TGTGCCAGTACCCCGGTAGGGGAGGCTTCCTACAATGAGCAGTTCTTC. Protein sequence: CASTPVGEASYNEQFF.

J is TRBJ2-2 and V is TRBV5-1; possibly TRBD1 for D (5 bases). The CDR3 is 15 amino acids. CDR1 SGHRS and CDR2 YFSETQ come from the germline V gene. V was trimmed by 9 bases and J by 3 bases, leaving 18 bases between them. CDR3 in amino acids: CATGVQGGDTGELFF. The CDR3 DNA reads TGCGCCACCGGAGTGCAGGGTGGGGACACCGGGGAGCTGTTTTTT.

The CDR3 spells CASKTYTGELFF. As DNA, the CDR3 is TGTGCCAGCAAGACATACACCGGGGAGCTGTTTTTT. The chain uses TRBV25-1 and TRBJ2-2; D is uncertain. Trimming removed 7 bases from V and 3 bases from J, with 6 bases in between. From germline, CDR1 is MGHDK and CDR2 SYGVNS. CDR3 length: 12 residues.

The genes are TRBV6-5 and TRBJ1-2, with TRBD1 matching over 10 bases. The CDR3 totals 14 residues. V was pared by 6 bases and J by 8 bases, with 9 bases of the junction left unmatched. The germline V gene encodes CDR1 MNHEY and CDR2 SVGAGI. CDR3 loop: CASRQPTGGWGYTF. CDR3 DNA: TGTGCCAGCAGGCAACCGACAGGGGGCTGGGGCTACACCTTC.

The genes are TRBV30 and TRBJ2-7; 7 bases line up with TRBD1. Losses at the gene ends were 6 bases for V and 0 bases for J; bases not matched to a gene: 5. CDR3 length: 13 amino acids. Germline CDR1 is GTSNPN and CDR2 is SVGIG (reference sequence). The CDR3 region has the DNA TGTGCCTGCCACCGGGACAGCTCCTACGAGCAGTACTTC. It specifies CACHRDSSYEQYF. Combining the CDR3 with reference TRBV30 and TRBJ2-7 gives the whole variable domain SQTIHQWPATLVQPVGSPLSLECTVEGTSNPNLYWYRQAAGRGLQLLFYSVGIGQISSEVPQNLSASRPQDRQFILSSKKLLLSDSGFYLCACHRDSSYEQYFGPGTRLTVT.

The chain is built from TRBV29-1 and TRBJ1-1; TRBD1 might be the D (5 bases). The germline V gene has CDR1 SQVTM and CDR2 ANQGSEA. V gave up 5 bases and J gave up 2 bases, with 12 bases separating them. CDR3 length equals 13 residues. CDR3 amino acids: CSVQTASNTEAFF. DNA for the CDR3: TGCAGCGTTCAGACAGCGTCTAACACTGAAGCTTTCTTT.